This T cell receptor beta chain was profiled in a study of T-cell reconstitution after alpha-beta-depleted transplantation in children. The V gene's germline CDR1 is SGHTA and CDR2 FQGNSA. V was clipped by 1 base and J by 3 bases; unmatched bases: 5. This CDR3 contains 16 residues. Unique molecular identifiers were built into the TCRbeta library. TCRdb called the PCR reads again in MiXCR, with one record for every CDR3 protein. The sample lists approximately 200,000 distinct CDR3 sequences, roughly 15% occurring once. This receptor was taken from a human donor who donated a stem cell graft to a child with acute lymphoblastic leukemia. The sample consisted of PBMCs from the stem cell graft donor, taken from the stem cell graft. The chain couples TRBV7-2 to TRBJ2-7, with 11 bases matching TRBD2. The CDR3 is CASSLEGTSGYYEQYF. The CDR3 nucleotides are TGTGCCAGCAGCTTAGAAGGGACTAGCGGTTACTACGAGCAGTACTTC.